This is a list of T cell receptor beta chains from one sample in a study of cytomegalovirus exposure and HLA in healthy donors. Some clones are missing from TCRdb's copy, which holds only in-frame ones; the method was immunoSEQ multiplex PCR. In the table there are 200,000 to 250,000 clones, roughly 87% of which are singletons. Sequencing was performed on PBMCs. The source of these receptors is a woman aged 40 to 55 in good health and CMV-seropositive. CDR3s include the opening cysteine and the closing phenylalanine or tryptophan. D genes are given only for firm matches.

D gene	V gene	J gene	CDR3 protein
-	TRBV11-2	TRBJ2-3	CASSYLGVRTDTQYF
-	TRBV5-4	TRBJ1-1	CASSLWVERTEAFF
TRBD2	TRBV11-2	TRBJ2-1	CASSLDRAGGNEQFF
-	TRBV19	TRBJ1-2	CASRGGMENYGYTF
-	TRBV29-1	TRBJ2-2	CSVTNTGELFF
TRBD1	TRBV7-8	TRBJ1-6	CASSAWTGGGNSPLHF
TRBD2	TRBV9	TRBJ2-5	CASSLRTRGETQYF
TRBD1	TRBV18	TRBJ1-5	CASSWGQDSNQPQHF
TRBD1	TRBV7-3	TRBJ2-1	CASSSQGRQGNEQFF
TRBD2	TRBV7-6	TRBJ2-3	CASSLGLAPSDTQYF
TRBD1	TRBV27	TRBJ1-2	CASSASRDRYEDTF
TRBD1	TRBV4-1	TRBJ2-5	CASSLRDRVTETQYF
TRBD1	TRBV5-1	TRBJ1-5	CASSPTGDQPQHF
-	TRBV4-1	-	CASSQEWQGGTTYEQYF
-	TRBV6-5	TRBJ1-1	CASRAGPLNTEAFF
-	TRBV28	TRBJ1-3	CALGDSSGNTIYF
TRBD1	TRBV28	TRBJ2-7	CASSFGTGFTYEQYF
TRBD1	TRBV27	TRBJ1-2	CASSTGQASSYRYGYTF
-	TRBV27	TRBJ2-7	CASSFVGEEQYF
-	TRBV5-1	TRBJ1-4	CASSLGTGGKLFF
TRBD2	TRBV19	TRBJ2-1	CASSIRGLALDEQFF
TRBD1	TRBV2	TRBJ1-2	CASRSQGYGYTF
-	TRBV19	TRBJ2-7	CASSVGGGRYEQYF
TRBD2	TRBV27	TRBJ2-1	CASRTLAGYEQFF
TRBD1	TRBV4-1	TRBJ1-5	CASSPRDRGQGLGQPQHF